A selection of T cell receptor beta chains follows, all from one sample in a study of spatial heterogeneity in lung cancer. Each CDR3 protein gets one entry after TCRdb re-called the 5' RACE reads with MiXCR. The sample consists of some 87,000 distinct CDR3 sequences, roughly 10% of them appearing once. The source was PBMCs, collected at surgery. The receptors derive from a male donor with early-stage non-small cell lung cancer. Both conserved end residues are part of each CDR3. A D gene is named only where the DNA matches it firmly. Size tells how often a clone was seen (once, few, many) or the class of an expanded clone, and some rows leave it out.

abundance	v_gene	j_gene	d_gene	CDR3nt	CDR3aa
few	TRBV29-1	TRBJ2-7	.	TGCAGCGCCGGGGGGGACAGGGCATACGAGCAGTACTTC	CSAGGDRAYEQYF
few	TRBV4-2	TRBJ1-1	.	TGTGCCAGCAGCCAAGATAGCCGGGACATCAGCGAAGCTTTCTTT	CASSQDSRDISEAFF
few	TRBV15	TRBJ2-3	.	TGTGCCACCAGCAGAGATGTTCACGGGAGCACAGATACGCAGTATTTT	CATSRDVHGSTDTQYF
few	TRBV5-1	TRBJ2-7	.	TGCGCCAGCAGCTTAGAGGGTTCTACGGGAGAGCAGTACTTC	CASSLEGSTGEQYF
many	TRBV20-1	TRBJ2-7	.	TGCAGTGCCACCCTGGGTGGGCCCGAGCAGTACTTC	CSATLGGPEQYF
.	TRBV29-1	TRBJ2-5	TRBD2	TGCAGCGTACTGCGGGGGAGGATGGAGACCCAGTACTTC	CSVLRGRMETQYF
many	TRBV20-1	TRBJ2-2	.	TGCAGTGCTAGATCTCCCACTAGAAGTTCCGGGGAGCTGTTTTTT	CSARSPTRSSGELFF
few	TRBV12-3/TRBV12-4	TRBJ1-2	.	TGTGCCAGCTATGATCCGAAGGACTCCTACTCCTATGGCTACACCTTC	CASYDPKDSYSYGYTF
.	TRBV20-1	TRBJ2-7	TRBD2	TGCAGTGCTAGGGACCCAAGAGCGGGAGGCCTTGAGCAGTACTTC	CSARDPRAGGLEQYF
.	TRBV7-2	TRBJ2-1	.	TGTGCCAGCAGCTCCCCTGGACAGCCCGACTCCTACAATGAGCAGTTCTTC	CASSSPGQPDSYNEQFF
few	TRBV9	TRBJ2-7	TRBD2	TGTGCCAGCAGCCCGAGAGGAGCGGGGGCCATCTACGAGCAGTACTTC	CASSPRGAGAIYEQYF
.	TRBV19	TRBJ2-7	.	TGTGCCAGTAGTCTCCGCCCGGACAGCTACGAGCAGTACTTC	CASSLRPDSYEQYF
.	TRBV29-1	TRBJ1-1	TRBD1	TGCAGCGTTCACCGACAGGGGGGGAACACTGAAGCTTTCTTT	CSVHRQGGNTEAFF
.	TRBV28	TRBJ2-1	.	TGTGCCAGCAGTTCGGCCGGGGATTTTCTGAATGAGCAGTTCTTC	CASSSAGDFLNEQFF
many	TRBV5-1	TRBJ2-7	TRBD2	TGCGCCAGCAGCTTTACTAGCGGGAGCCCACGCGAGCAGTACTTC	CASSFTSGSPREQYF
few	TRBV29-1	TRBJ1-2	TRBD1	TGCAGCGTTGAAGGGGATATATCTCAGGGGGACTACACCTTC	CSVEGDISQGDYTF
few	TRBV7-2	TRBJ2-4	.	TGTGCCAGCAGCTTAACCCCGCGGACAGCCATAGCCAAAAACATTCAGTACTTC	CASSLTPRTAIAKNIQYF
few	TRBV10-3	TRBJ1-2	.	TGTGCCATCAGTGGGGGGCCTAGCTATGGCTACACCTTC	CAISGGPSYGYTF
few	TRBV11-2	TRBJ2-1	.	TGTGCCAGCAGTTATTTACTAGGACGGCCAGGCGAGCAGTTCTTC	CASSYLLGRPGEQFF